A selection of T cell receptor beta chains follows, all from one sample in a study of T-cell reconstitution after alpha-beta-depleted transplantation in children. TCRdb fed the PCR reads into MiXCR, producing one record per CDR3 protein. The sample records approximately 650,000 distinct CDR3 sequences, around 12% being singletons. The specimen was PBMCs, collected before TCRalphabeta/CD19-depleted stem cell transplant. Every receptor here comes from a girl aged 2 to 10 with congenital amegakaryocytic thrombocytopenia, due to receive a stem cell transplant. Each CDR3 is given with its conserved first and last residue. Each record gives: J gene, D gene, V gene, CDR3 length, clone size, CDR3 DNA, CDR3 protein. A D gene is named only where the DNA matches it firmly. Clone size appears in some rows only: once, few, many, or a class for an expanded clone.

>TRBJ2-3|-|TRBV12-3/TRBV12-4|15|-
TGTGCCAGCAGTCGAAGCGCGGCAGCCACAGATACGCAGTATTTT
CASSRSAAATDTQYF
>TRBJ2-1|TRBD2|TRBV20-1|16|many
TGCAGTGCTAGAGATTGGGAGCGGGACTACTACAATGAGCAGTTCTTC
CSARDWERDYYNEQFF
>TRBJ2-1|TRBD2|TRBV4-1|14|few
TGCGCCAGCAGCCGTAGCGGGAGGGCGGTTGAGCAGTTCTTC
CASSRSGRAVEQFF
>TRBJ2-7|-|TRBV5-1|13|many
TGCGCCAGCAGCTTCGATTCGAACAACGAGCAGTACTTC
CASSFDSNNEQYF
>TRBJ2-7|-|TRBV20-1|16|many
TGCAGTGCCCAGAAACGCGGGACACCTTCAGCCTACGAGCAGTACTTC
CSAQKRGTPSAYEQYF
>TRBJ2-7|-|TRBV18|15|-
TGTGCCAGCTCACCAGGGCAGGGGTCTAGCGACGAGCAGTACTTC
CASSPGQGSSDEQYF
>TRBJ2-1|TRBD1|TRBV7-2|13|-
TGTGCCAGCAGCTCGGACAGGGCCAATGAGCAGTTCTTC
CASSSDRANEQFF
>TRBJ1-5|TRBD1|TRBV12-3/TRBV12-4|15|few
TGTGCCAGCAAAGAGGGGACAGGGGAAGTTCAGCCCCAGCATTTT
CASKEGTGEVQPQHF
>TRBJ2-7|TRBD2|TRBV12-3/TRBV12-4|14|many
TGTGCCAGCAGTCCACGGGACTACTCCTACGAGCAGTACTTC
CASSPRDYSYEQYF
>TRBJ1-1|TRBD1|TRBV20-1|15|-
TGCAGTGCTAGAGGCCCGCTAAGAGGGGGCTTTAAAGCTTTCTTT
CSARGPLRGGFKAFF
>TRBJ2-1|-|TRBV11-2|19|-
TGTGCCAGCACCGTAGTCGGGGTTGGGCTGGCTAGGGATTACAATGAGCAGTTCTTC
CASTVVGVGLARDYNEQFF
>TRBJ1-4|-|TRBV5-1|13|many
TGCGCCAGCAGGCAGGGTGTGGGCGAAAAACTGTTTTTT
CASRQGVGEKLFF
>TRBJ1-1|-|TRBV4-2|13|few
TGTGCCAGCAGCCAAGATCGGGGTGGAGGGGCTTTCTTT
CASSQDRGGGAFF
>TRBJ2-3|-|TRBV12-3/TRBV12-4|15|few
TGTGCCAGCAGCCCCGTCGGACTTTCGGCAGATACGCAGTATTTT
CASSPVGLSADTQYF
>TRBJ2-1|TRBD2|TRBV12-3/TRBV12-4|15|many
TGTGCCAGCAGTTCTAGACTAGCGGGAGGCAATGAGCAGTTCTTC
CASSSRLAGGNEQFF
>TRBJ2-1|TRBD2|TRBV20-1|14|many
TGCAGTGCTAGGGAACTAGCGGGTTTGAGACAGCAGTTCTTC
CSARELAGLRQQFF
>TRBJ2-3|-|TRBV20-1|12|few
TGCAGTGCTAGCCGTGACTCAGATACGCAGTATTTT
CSASRDSDTQYF
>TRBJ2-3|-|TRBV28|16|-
TGTGCCAGCAGTTTACTACTCCCACTAGCAAAGGATACGCAGTATTTT
CASSLLLPLAKDTQYF
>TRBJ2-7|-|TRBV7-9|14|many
TGTGCCAGCAGCCTGGGACCGATCTCCTACGAGCAGTACTTC
CASSLGPISYEQYF
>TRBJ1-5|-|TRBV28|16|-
TGTGCCAGCAGTAGGCTAGAAGGGGCGGGCAATCAGCCCCAGCATTTT
CASSRLEGAGNQPQHF
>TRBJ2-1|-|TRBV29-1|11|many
TGCAGCGTTGAAGATGGGGGCCAGTTAGTCTTC
CSVEDGGQLVF
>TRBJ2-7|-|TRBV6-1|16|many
TGTGCCAGCAGCCAAATCCACGGACACGGATTGTACGAGCAGTACTTC
CASSQIHGHGLYEQYF
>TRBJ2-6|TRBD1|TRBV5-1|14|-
TGCGCCAGCAGCGTTGACAGGGTGGCCAACGTCCTGACTTTC
CASSVDRVANVLTF
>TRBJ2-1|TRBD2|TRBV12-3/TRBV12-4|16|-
TGTGCCAGCAGTTTAGCCGTAGCGGGACCCTACAATGAGCAGTTCTTC
CASSLAVAGPYNEQFF
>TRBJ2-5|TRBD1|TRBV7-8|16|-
TGTGCCAGCAGCCGCGCAAGAGGGACAGTCCAAGAGACCCAGTACTTC
CASSRARGTVQETQYF
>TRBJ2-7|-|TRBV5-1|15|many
TGCGCCAGCAGCCTTGCGCCTAGCGAGACCTACGAGCAGTACTTC
CASSLAPSETYEQYF
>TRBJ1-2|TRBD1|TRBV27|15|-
TGTTCCAGCAGCTTAAACAGGGGGCAGAACTATGGCTACACCTTC
CSSSLNRGQNYGYTF
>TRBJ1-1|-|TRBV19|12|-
TGTGCCAGTAGTACCCAGGGGACTGAAGCTTTCTTT
CASSTQGTEAFF
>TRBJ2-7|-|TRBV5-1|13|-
TGCGCCAGCAGCTTCGGCCAAAGGGGCGAGCAGTACTTC
CASSFGQRGEQYF
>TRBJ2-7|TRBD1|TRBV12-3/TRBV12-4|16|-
TGTGCCAGCAGTCTTGGACCGGGACAGCCACCCAACGAGCAGTACTTC
CASSLGPGQPPNEQYF
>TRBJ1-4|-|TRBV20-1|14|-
TGCAGTGCTAGCTGGGACGCAACTAATGAAAAACTGTTTTTT
CSASWDATNEKLFF
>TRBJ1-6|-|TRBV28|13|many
TGTGCCAGCAGTTTGAGGCAGAATTCACCCCTCCACTTT
CASSLRQNSPLHF
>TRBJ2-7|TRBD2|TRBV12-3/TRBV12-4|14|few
TGTGCCAGCACCTATAGCGGGAGATCTTACGAGCAGTACTTC
CASTYSGRSYEQYF
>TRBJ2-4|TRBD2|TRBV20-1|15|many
TGCAGTGTTTGGAATCTAGCGGGGGGAATGGACATTCAGTACTTC
CSVWNLAGGMDIQYF
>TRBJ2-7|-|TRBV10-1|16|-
TGCGCCAGCGGACCCGGGGTCCAGGGCACAATCGGCGAGCAGTACTTC
CASGPGVQGTIGEQYF
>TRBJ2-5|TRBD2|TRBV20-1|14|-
TGCAGTGCTAGAGATAGTCTAGCGGGAGAGACCCAGTACTTC
CSARDSLAGETQYF
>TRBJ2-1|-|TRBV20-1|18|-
TGCAGTGCTAGAAGCGTGGGGGCCGGCCCCGGCACCTACAATGAGCAGTTCTTC
CSARSVGAGPGTYNEQFF
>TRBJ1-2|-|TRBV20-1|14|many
TGCAGTGCTAGAGACGGCGACAGCCTCTTAGGCTACACCTTC
CSARDGDSLLGYTF
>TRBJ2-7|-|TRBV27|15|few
TGTGCCAGCAGTTCCGGGACGCTGGTTCTCTACGAGCAGTACTTC
CASSSGTLVLYEQYF
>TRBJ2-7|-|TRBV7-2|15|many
TGTGCCAGCAGCTTAGTAGTGACAAGTACCCACGAGCAGTACTTC
CASSLVVTSTHEQYF
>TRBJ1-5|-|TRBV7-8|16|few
TGTGCCAGCAGCTTAGTGGTAGGCTTTAGCAATCAGCCCCAGCATTTT
CASSLVVGFSNQPQHF
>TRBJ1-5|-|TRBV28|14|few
TGTGCCAGCAGTCCCCGGGGCCTCAATCAGCCCCAGCATTTT
CASSPRGLNQPQHF
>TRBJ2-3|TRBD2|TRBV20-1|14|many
TGCAGTGCTGGGACTAGCGGGACCACAGATACGCAGTATTTT
CSAGTSGTTDTQYF
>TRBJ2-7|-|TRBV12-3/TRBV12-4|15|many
TGTGCCAGCAAAGACAGCCTGACTTTCTCCTACGAGCAGTACTTC
CASKDSLTFSYEQYF
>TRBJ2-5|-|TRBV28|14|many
TGTGCCAGCAGTGGGAGTAATACCCCGGAGACCCAGTACTTC
CASSGSNTPETQYF
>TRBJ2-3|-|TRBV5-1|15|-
TGCGCCAGCAGCCCCCCAGACCCGACAGCAGATACGCAGTATTTT
CASSPPDPTADTQYF
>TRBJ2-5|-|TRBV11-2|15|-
TGTGCCAGCAGCTTAGGTCAGCTAATCACGGAGACCCAGTACTTC
CASSLGQLITETQYF
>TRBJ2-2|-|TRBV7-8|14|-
TGTGCCAGAGGGGACCCTACGAACACCGGGGAGCTGTTTTTT
CARGDPTNTGELFF
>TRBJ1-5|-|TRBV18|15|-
TGTGCCAGCTCACCGCAGGCAGCACCGTCGGGACCCCAGGATTTT
CASSPQAAPSGPQDF
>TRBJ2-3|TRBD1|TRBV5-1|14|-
TGCGCCAGCAGCTTGGCGGGACAGACAGATACGCAGTATTTT
CASSLAGQTDTQYF
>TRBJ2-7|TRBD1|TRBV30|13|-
TGTGCCTGGAGTTCCGGGACAGGGGGCGAGCAGTACTTC
CAWSSGTGGEQYF
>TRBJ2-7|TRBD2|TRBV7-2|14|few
TGTGCCAGCAGCACACTAGCGACCTCCTACGAGCAGTACTTC
CASSTLATSYEQYF
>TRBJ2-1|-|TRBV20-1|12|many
TGCAGTGTTTACGATAGCGGAAATGAGCAGTTCTTC
CSVYDSGNEQFF
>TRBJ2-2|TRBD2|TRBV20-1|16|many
TGCAGTGCTAGGTCCCATCTAGCGGGAACCACCGGGGAGCTGTTTTTT
CSARSHLAGTTGELFF
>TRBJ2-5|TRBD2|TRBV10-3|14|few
TGTGCCATCAGTGAGCCTAGCGGGAGGGAGACCCAGTACTTC
CAISEPSGRETQYF
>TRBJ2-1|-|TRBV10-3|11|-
TGTGCCATCGGAAGGACTGATGAGCAGTTCTTC
CAIGRTDEQFF